A single sample gave rise to the 11 T cell receptor beta chains below, sequenced in a study of T cell responses to AZD1222 COVID-19 vaccine. Method: immunoSEQ multiplex PCR; TCRdb's copy keeps in-frame clones and lacks some. In the table there are about 130,000 clones, 88% of which are singletons. The sample here was peripheral blood, taken 28 days after the second AZD1222 dose. These receptors were obtained from an adult who received the AZD1222 COVID-19 vaccine.

The V and J genes are TRBV5-1 and TRBJ2-1, with TRBD2 as a possible D gene (6 bases). V lost 0 bases and J lost 3, with 7 bases in between. The CDR3 runs to 14 residues. Germline V CDR1 and CDR2: SGHRS, YFSETQ. The DNA for the CDR3 is TGCGCCAGCAGCTTGGGGGGACTCTACAATGAGCAGTTCTTC. It codes for CASSLGGLYNEQFF.

This chain links TRBV30 with TRBJ1-3; TRBD1 might be the D (6 bases). V shed 5 bases and J shed 0 bases, with 11 bases lying between them. Germline V gene lookup returns CDR1 GTSNPN and CDR2 SVGIG (reference sequence). The CDR3 is made up of 14 amino acids. The CDR3 sequence: CAWRTGYSGNTIYF. The CDR3 bases are TGTGCCTGGCGAACAGGGTACTCTGGAAACACCATATATTTT.

J is TRBJ1-1 and V is TRBV5-1; unclear D gene. Germline loops: CDR1 SGHRS, CDR2 YFSETQ. Trimming pared 4 bases from V and 1 base from J, leaving 14 bases between. The CDR3 totals 15 residues. Here the CDR3 DNA reads TGCGCCAGCAGCCCGGCGGGCAATCAGAACACTGAAGCTTTCTTT. This encodes CASSPAGNQNTEAFF.

This clone has a single count. This sequence joins TRBV11-2 and TRBJ1-5; no definite D call. Germline V gene data show CDR1 as SGHAT and CDR2 as FQNNGV. This CDR3 comprises 13 residues. The V end lost 3 bases, the J end lost 5 bases, and 8 bases lay between the germline ends. The CDR3 bases are TGTGCCAGCAGCTTGGGGTGGGATCAGCCCCAGCATTTT. Its protein is CASSLGWDQPQHF.

The rearrangement uses TRBV24-1 and TRBJ2-7; perhaps TRBD2 as D (6 bases). The V end was cut by 2 bases, the J end by 3 bases, with 19 bases between. The CDR3 spans 17 residues. Germline assignment: CDR1 KGHDR and CDR2 SFDVKD. CDR3 in DNA: TGTGCCACCAGTGATTCCCCCACCGGGACTCAGAACTACGAGCAGTACTTC. Protein: CATSDSPTGTQNYEQYF.

J is TRBJ2-1 and V is TRBV5-6; 9 nucleotides align to TRBD2. The V and J ends lost 4 bases and 0 bases, in that order; junction bases with no gene match: 8. The CDR3 length is 17 residues. Germline V gene lookup returns CDR1 SGHDT and CDR2 YYEEEE. The chain's CDR3 is CASSPLFSGSSYNEQFF. CDR3 bases: TGTGCCAGCAGCCCCCTTTTTAGCGGGAGCTCCTACAATGAGCAGTTCTTC.

The gene calls are TRBV15 and TRBJ2-3, with 8 bases identical to TRBD2. V gave up 0 bases and J gave up 3 bases; unmatched junction bases: 5. The CDR3 extends over 16 amino acids. The V gene's germline CDR1 is LNHNV and CDR2 YYDKDF (reference sequence). The CDR3 region is CATSRDKGLATDTQYF. Here the CDR3 DNA reads TGTGCCACCAGCAGAGATAAAGGACTAGCAACAGATACGCAGTATTTT.

The J gene is TRBJ2-5, the V gene TRBV6-5, with D tentatively TRBD2 (7 bases). Germline-derived CDR1 and CDR2 are MNHEY and SVGAGI. V gave up 3 bases and J gave up 2 bases, with 13 bases separating them. This CDR3 region has 15 residues. CDR3 region: CASSYGGGWQETQYF. CDR3 in DNA: TGTGCCAGCAGTTATGGGGGGGGCTGGCAAGAGACCCAGTACTTC.

This sequence joins TRBV28 and TRBJ1-2, with 9 nucleotides matching TRBD1. The germline gives CDR1 MDHEN, CDR2 SYDVKM. V shed 3 bases, J shed 3 bases, and the junction held 2 bases outside the gene matches. This CDR3 is 14 amino acids long. CDR3 residues: CASSFGDRDYGYTF. The CDR3 coding sequence is TGTGCCAGCAGTTTCGGGGACAGGGACTATGGCTACACCTTC.

This rearrangement joins TRBV19 to TRBJ1-2; tentative D call: TRBD1 (5 bases). Germline V gene sequence: CDR1 LNHDA, CDR2 SQIVND (reference sequence). The CDR3 is made up of 14 amino acids. V lost 7 bases and J lost 7, with 19 bases in between. CDR3 amino acids: CASTNFLRVGGYTF. CDR3 sequence (DNA): TGTGCCAGTACCAACTTTCTCAGGGTCGGTGGCTACACCTTC.

The chain carries TRBV30 and TRBJ1-2, with D tentatively TRBD1 (5 bases). CDR3 length: 14 residues. Trimming left V 4 bases short and J 2 bases short, with 14 bases between. The V gene's germline CDR1 is GTSNPN and CDR2 SVGIG (reference sequence). The CDR3 coding sequence is TGTGCCTGGACCCACCCAACAGGCAACTATGGCTACACCTTC. It codes for CAWTHPTGNYGYTF.